What follows are 2 T cell receptor beta chains derived from one specimen sequenced in a study of post-analysis software for immune sequencing data. Built from TCR beta cDNA, the libraries had unique molecular identifiers in them. TCRdb independently ran MiXCR on the PCR reads; one entry per CDR3 protein. Of about 190,000 distinct CDR3 sequences in the sample, approximately 30% were seen once. Findings and limits, study-wide: TRBV segments more frequent in patients than in controls numbered about 5 and included TRBV5-6, TRBV5-1 and TRBV20-1.

The antigens these receptors bind are not known. Material for sequencing was blood. The receptors derive from a girl aged 2-17 years with multiple sclerosis.

A remark on this clonotype: No conserved phenylalanine or tryptophan ends this CDR3, so it is likely a read error. This chain links TRBV25-1 with TRBJ1-1, with D hard to call. The CDR3 contains 12 residues. V shed 7 bases and J shed 1 base, with 7 bases lying between them. CDR1 and CDR2 from the germline V gene are MGHDK and SYGVNS. Here the CDR3 reads CASKDQNTEAFV. CDR3 DNA sequence: TGTGCCAGCAAAGACCAGAACACTGAAGCTTTCGTT.

The chain links TRBV14 to TRBJ2-7; D may be TRBD2 (5 bases). The CDR3 has 15 residues. Trimming removed 1 base at V and 3 bases at J, with 13 bases between. Germline V gene data show CDR1 as SGHDN and CDR2 as FVKESK. CDR3: CASSQGYGVRYEQYF. For the CDR3, the DNA is TGTGCCAGCAGCCAAGGGTACGGGGTCCGCTACGAGCAGTACTTC. Together with reference TRBV14 and TRBJ2-7, the CDR3 gives the full variable domain: EAGVTQFPSHSVIEKGQTVTLRCDPISGHDNLYWYRRVMGKEIKFLLHFVKESKQDESGMPNNRFLAERTGGTYSTLKVQPAELEDSGVYFCASSQGYGVRYEQYFGPGTRLTVT.